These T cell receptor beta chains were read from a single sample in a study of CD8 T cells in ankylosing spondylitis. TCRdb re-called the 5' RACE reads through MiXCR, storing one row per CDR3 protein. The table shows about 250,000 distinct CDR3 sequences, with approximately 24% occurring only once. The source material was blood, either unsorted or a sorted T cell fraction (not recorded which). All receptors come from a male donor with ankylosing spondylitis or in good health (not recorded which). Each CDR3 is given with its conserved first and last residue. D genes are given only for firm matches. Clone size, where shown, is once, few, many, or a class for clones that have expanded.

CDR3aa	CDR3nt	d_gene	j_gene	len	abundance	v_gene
CSASATATNYGYTF	TGCAGTGCTAGTGCGACAGCAACTAACTATGGCTACACCTTC	-	TRBJ1-2	14	-	TRBV20-1
CAADGHSYNSPLHF	TGTGCCGCGGACGGGCACTCCTATAATTCACCCCTCCACTTT	-	TRBJ1-6	14	many	TRBV28
CSASSGTSGPNEQFF	TGCAGTGCTAGCTCCGGGACTAGCGGGCCTAATGAGCAGTTCTTC	TRBD2	TRBJ2-1	15	-	TRBV20-1
CSASEGARNEKLFF	TGCAGTGCTAGTGAGGGGGCGAGAAATGAAAAACTGTTTTTT	TRBD1	TRBJ1-4	14	few	TRBV20-1
CSATQTSGDYEQYF	TGCAGCGCCACTCAGACTAGCGGGGATTACGAGCAGTACTTC	TRBD2	TRBJ2-7	14	many	TRBV29-1
CARPAGPSTDTQYF	TGTGCCAGACCCGCAGGTCCTAGCACAGATACGCAGTATTTT	-	TRBJ2-3	14	few	TRBV9
CASSLAPANTEAFF	TGTGCCAGCAGCTTAGCGCCCGCGAACACTGAAGCTTTCTTT	-	TRBJ1-1	14	few	TRBV7-2
CASRDRDRGNQPQHF	TGTGCCAGCAGGGACCGGGACAGGGGCAATCAGCCCCAGCATTTT	TRBD1	TRBJ1-5	15	few	TRBV2
CSVEEGTGQPQHF	TGCAGCGTTGAAGAAGGGACAGGCCAGCCCCAGCATTTT	TRBD1	TRBJ1-5	13	-	TRBV29-1
CAISGTSGIYEQYF	TGTGCCATCAGCGGGACTAGCGGGATATACGAGCAGTACTTC	TRBD2	TRBJ2-7	14	-	TRBV10-3
CSVENQGSYEQYF	TGCAGCGTTGAGAACCAGGGGTCCTACGAGCAGTACTTC	-	TRBJ2-7	13	many	TRBV29-1
CSASLAGGPGDTQYF	TGCAGTGCTTCCCTAGCGGGGGGGCCGGGAGATACGCAGTATTTT	TRBD2	TRBJ2-3	15	few	TRBV20-1
CSAKGGGANVLTF	TGCAGTGCTAAGGGTGGTGGGGCCAACGTCCTGACTTTC	-	TRBJ2-6	13	many	TRBV20-1
CASSFYAGGNSGANVLTF	TGTGCCAGCAGCTTTTACGCTGGCGGAAACTCTGGGGCCAACGTCCTGACTTTC	-	TRBJ2-6	18	once	TRBV5-6
CASSQRTGGEKLFF	TGTGCCAGCAGCCAAAGAACTGGGGGTGAAAAACTGTTTTTT	-	TRBJ1-4	14	many	TRBV3-1
CSASFGANTDTQYF	TGCAGTGCTAGTTTCGGGGCGAACACAGATACGCAGTATTTT	-	TRBJ2-3	14	many	TRBV20-1
CATSTGMGETQYF	TGTGCCACCTCGACAGGGATGGGCGAGACCCAGTACTTC	TRBD1	TRBJ2-5	13	many	TRBV10-3
CSARGGGYTF	TGCAGTGCTAGAGGGGGTGGCTACACCTTC	-	TRBJ1-2	10	many	TRBV20-1
CASSSDGQGKTEQYF	TGTGCCAGCAGTTCGGACGGGCAGGGAAAGACCGAGCAGTACTTC	-	TRBJ2-7	15	-	TRBV28
CSAAGQGRDEQYF	TGCAGTGCGGCGGGACAGGGTAGAGACGAGCAGTACTTC	TRBD1	TRBJ2-7	13	-	TRBV20-1
CASSHLRTGLAGKQSF	TGTGCCAGCAGCCACCTACGAACGGGACTAGCGGGGAAGCAGTCCTTC	TRBD2	TRBJ2-1	16	-	TRBV3-1
CSVESIVQETQYF	TGCAGCGTTGAGAGTATTGTTCAAGAGACCCAGTACTTC	-	TRBJ2-5	13	-	TRBV29-1
CASSAPGTRDEQYF	TGTGCCAGCAGTGCTCCCGGGACTAGGGACGAGCAGTACTTC	TRBD2	TRBJ2-7	14	-	TRBV28
CASSLRRGGPNTEAFF	TGTGCCAGCAGCTTACGCCGGGGGGGGCCGAACACTGAAGCTTTCTTT	-	TRBJ1-1	16	few	TRBV7-9